This T cell receptor beta chain stems from a study of identical twins. The CDR3 totals 14 residues. Germline V gives CDR1 SQVTM, CDR2 ANQGSEA. The V and J ends lost 5 bases and 0 bases respectively, with 10 bases between them. This clonotype was observed a few times. MiXCR, run by TCRdb on the 5' RACE reads, gives a single entry per CDR3 protein. The sample includes around 1.7 million distinct CDR3 sequences, 32% of them seen just once. This clonotype originated in a newborn girl in good health. Sequences were obtained from cord blood. The chain couples TRBV29-1 to TRBJ2-2; D not certain. CDR3 sequence (DNA): TGCAGCGTTCAGGACGGCTCGAACACCGGGGAGCTGTTTTTT. Amino acids: CSVQDGSNTGELFF.